The 20 T cell receptor beta chains presented below share a single source sample, sequenced in a study of a mutant IDH1 vaccine in newly diagnosed glioma. Data came from immunoSEQ multiplex PCR; TCRdb stores just in-frame clones and leaves some out. The sample holds about 25,000 clones; 77% are singletons and the top ten take roughly a tenth. No cognate antigen is known for these TCRs. The time point: week 5, during vaccination. A single vaccine dose contained 300 ug of mutant IDH1 20-mer peptide, and topical imiquimod was used with it. This material consisted of PBMCs, taken from a glioma patient whose treatment included an IDH1 peptide vaccine. Every receptor here comes from a man aged 40-50 years with glioma.

The chain uses TRBV5-6 and TRBJ1-1; 7 bases are a match to TRBD1. Germline V lookup: CDR1 SGHDT, CDR2 YYEEEE. The length of the CDR3 is 15 residues. V dropped 4 bases and J dropped 4; count of bases not matched to a gene: 10. This CDR3 reads CASSSPRQGSTEAFF. Here the CDR3 DNA reads TGTGCCAGCAGCAGTCCGAGACAGGGAAGCACTGAAGCTTTCTTT.

Only a few counts were recorded for this clone. The chain has TRBV19 and TRBJ1-4; 7 bases map to TRBD1. Trimming took 4 bases from V and 3 from J; bases not matched to a gene: 11. The CDR3 consists of 17 residues. The V gene's germline CDR1 is LNHDA and CDR2 SQIVND (reference sequence). CDR3 nucleotide sequence: TGTGCCAGTAGTAGATCCTCAAACAGGGGACCTAATGAAAAACTGTTTTTT. Translated: CASSRSSNRGPNEKLFF.

The chain recombines TRBV7-9 with TRBJ2-1, with TRBD2 identical over 10 bases. This CDR3 has 15 residues. Trimming at V came to 3 bases and at J to 8 bases, leaving 7 bases not matched to a gene. Germline lookup yields CDR1 SEHNR and CDR2 FQNEAQ (reference sequence). CDR3 bases: TGTGCCAGCAGCTTTGGGGGACTAGCGACGGATGAGCAGTTCTTC. Its protein product is CASSFGGLATDEQFF.

This clone was observed once. The chain combines TRBV18 with TRBJ1-2; D possibly corresponds to TRBD1 (5 bases). The CDR3 is made up of 15 amino acids. The germline gives CDR1 KGHSH, CDR2 LQKENI. V was trimmed by 9 bases and J by 5 bases, leaving 22 bases between them. DNA for the CDR3: TGTGCCAGTTCCACGCGGGGGGGATCGGTGTATGGCTACACCTTC. Translating it yields CASSTRGGSVYGYTF.

The J gene is TRBJ1-1, the V gene TRBV10-3; 9 positions match TRBD1. Trimming at V came to 4 bases and at J to 8 bases, leaving 5 bases not matched to a gene. The length of the CDR3 is 13 residues. The V gene's germline CDR1 is ENHRY and CDR2 SYGVKD. The CDR3 DNA follows: TGTGCCATCAGTGGGGACAGGGAGCTAGAAGCTTTCTTT. The encoded protein is CAISGDRELEAFF.

A single count supports this clone. The V call is TRBV18, the J call TRBJ1-1; 7 nucleotides agree with TRBD1. The ends lost 8 bases at V and 1 base at J; junction bases unmatched: 4. The CDR3 runs 13 residues. Germline values: CDR1 KGHSH, CDR2 LQKENI. The CDR3 loop is CASLGQANTEAFF. CDR3 nucleotide sequence: TGTGCCAGCCTAGGACAGGCGAACACTGAAGCTTTCTTT.

The chain uses TRBV5-4 and TRBJ2-7, with TRBD2 matching 9 bases. The CDR3 is made up of 14 amino acids. V shed 3 bases and J 1 base; nucleotides not matched to a gene: 2. Germline V gene lookup returns CDR1 SGHNT and CDR2 YYREEE (reference sequence). Here the CDR3 DNA reads TGTGCCAGCAGCTATAGCGGGAGTTCCTACGAGCAGTACTTC. This sequence encodes CASSYSGSSYEQYF.

CDR3 loop: CASSTVAGPYNEQFF. In nucleotides, the CDR3 is TGTGCCAGTAGTACCGTAGCGGGGCCATACAATGAGCAGTTCTTC. The V and J genes are TRBV19 and TRBJ2-1; 8 bases align to TRBD2. The J segment lost 4 bases and the V segment lost 4 bases, leaving 6 bases of the junction unmatched. The CDR3 is made up of 15 amino acids. The germline V gene has CDR1 LNHDA and CDR2 SQIVND (reference sequence).

The chain carries TRBV7-2 and TRBJ2-1; possibly TRBD2 for D (5 bases). CDR1 and CDR2 from the germline V gene are SGHTA and FQGNSA. The CDR3 extends over 15 amino acids. Trimming shortened V by 4 bases and J by 4 bases, and 14 bases separated the two germline ends. The CDR3 bases are TGTGCCAGCAGCTCGGCCCCGGACTTTTACAATGAGCAGTTCTTC. Its translation: CASSSAPDFYNEQFF.

CDR3 nucleotides: TGTGCCAGCAGCGTCGGAGGGAGCTCTGGAAACACCATATATTTT. This codes for CASSVGGSSGNTIYF. The J gene is TRBJ1-3, the V gene TRBV9; D is ambiguous. The CDR3 contains 15 residues. The V gene's germline CDR1 is SGDLS and CDR2 YYNGEE. V shed 2 bases and J shed 0 bases, with 9 bases lying between them.

This rearrangement joins TRBV21-1 to TRBJ2-1; the table assigns TRBD2, which was not confirmed against the DNA. TRBV21-1 is listed as a pseudogene. The CDR3 contains 16 residues. CDR3 protein: CASSKGWLAEGDEQFF. CDR3 sequence (DNA): TGTGCCAGCAGCAAAGGGTGGCTAGCGGAAGGGGATGAGCAGTTCTTC.

The V call is TRBV6-1, the J call TRBJ1-5; unclear D gene. Germline lookup yields CDR1 MNHNS and CDR2 SASEGT. CDR3 length: 13 amino acids. Trimming removed 10 bases at V and 6 bases at J, with 16 bases between. In DNA, the CDR3 is TGTGCCACCGGGCCAGGAGGTGCTCAGCCCCAGCATTTT. Amino acids: CATGPGGAQPQHF.

The chain is built from TRBV6-1 and TRBJ2-7; D ambiguous. The CDR3 is made up of 13 amino acids. Trimming pared 2 bases from V and 10 bases from J, leaving 15 bases between. Per germline, CDR1 MNHNS and CDR2 SASEGT. The CDR3 DNA reads TGTGCCAGCAGTGAACAGACCGAGTCGAGACAGTACGTC. Its translation is CASSEQTESRQYV.

V usage is TRBV19 and J usage is TRBJ2-1; 7 bases agree with TRBD2. The V gene's germline CDR1 is LNHDA and CDR2 SQIVND (reference sequence). The CDR3 has 15 residues. Trimming at V came to 5 bases and at J to 9 bases, leaving 13 bases not matched to a gene. CDR3 DNA sequence: TGTGCCAGTAGTCCCGGACTAGGGGAGTTGGGTGAGCAGTTCTTC. Its protein is CASSPGLGELGEQFF.

This clone was picked up a small number of times. This rearrangement joins TRBV19 to TRBJ1-5; 11 positions match TRBD1. The germline CDR1 and CDR2 sequences are LNHDA and SQIVND (reference sequence). With 5 bases clipped from V and 1 base from J, the junction kept 7 bases outside the gene matches. This CDR3 region has 17 residues. The CDR3 region is CASSFGTGGNSNQPQHF. The CDR3 coding sequence is TGTGCCAGTAGTTTCGGGACAGGGGGTAACAGCAATCAGCCCCAGCATTTT.

V gene TRBV5-1 combines with J gene TRBJ1-1, with a weak D call TRBD1 (5 bases). Trimming took 1 base from V and 8 from J, leaving 9 bases between them. CDR3 size: 12 residues. Germline V gene sequence: CDR1 SGHRS, CDR2 YFSETQ. The CDR3 DNA is TGCGCCAGCAGCTTGACAGGAGCAGAAGCTTTCTTT. It translates to CASSLTGAEAFF.

This clone was detected once. The chain couples TRBV4-2 to TRBJ2-5; D is undetermined. This CDR3 comprises 11 residues. CDR1 is LGHNA, CDR2 YNFKEQ, per germline. V was shortened by 5 bases and J by 2 bases, with 3 bases between the two germline ends. CDR3 nucleotides: TGTGCCAGCAGCGGACAAGAGACCCAGTACTTC. The encoded protein is CASSGQETQYF.

J is TRBJ2-7 and V is TRBV5-4; 8 bases align to TRBD2. The CDR3 has 14 residues. CDR1 is SGHNT, CDR2 YYREEE, per germline (reference sequence). V dropped 7 bases and J dropped 5; count of bases not matched to a gene: 11. The CDR3 DNA is TGTGCCAGCCTGACCCAGCGGGAGTCCCACGAGCAGTACGTC. Translated, it gives CASLTQRESHEQYV.

The chain couples TRBV27 to TRBJ1-5, with TRBD1 identical over 10 bases. CDR1 and CDR2 from the germline V gene are MNHEY and SMNVEV (reference sequence). The CDR3 is made up of 18 amino acids. The junction had 18 bases not matched to a gene; V was cut back by 6 bases and J by 7 bases. CDR3 bases: TGTGCCAGCAGGCAATGGGGGACAGGGGACTCCCCGGGACAGCCCCAGCATTTT. Its translation: CASRQWGTGDSPGQPQHF.

The V gene is TRBV11-2, the J gene TRBJ1-1; no definite D call. The CDR3 covers 13 residues. Per the germline V gene, CDR1 is SGHAT and CDR2 is FQNNGV. V lost 3 bases and J 4 bases, leaving 9 bases between the germline ends. The CDR3 DNA follows: TGTGCCAGCAGCTTCCAAAGGCCCACTGAAGCTTTCTTT. Translated: CASSFQRPTEAFF.